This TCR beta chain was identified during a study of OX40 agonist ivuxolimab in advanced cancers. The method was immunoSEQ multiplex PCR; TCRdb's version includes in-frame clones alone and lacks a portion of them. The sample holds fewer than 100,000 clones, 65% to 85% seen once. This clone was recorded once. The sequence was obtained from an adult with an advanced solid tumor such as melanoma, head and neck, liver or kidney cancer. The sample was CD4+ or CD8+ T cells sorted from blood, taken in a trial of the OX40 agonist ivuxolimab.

The CDR3 bases are TGTGCCAGCAGTTCGGATACTAGCGGACGACAAGAGACCCAGTACTTC. It encodes CASSSDTSGRQETQYF. The chain uses TRBV28 and TRBJ2-5, with 8 bases matching TRBD2. This CDR3 is built from 16 residues. The V gene end was trimmed by 4 bases and the J gene end by 2 bases; junction bases not matched to a gene: 9. The germline V gene has CDR1 MDHEN and CDR2 SYDVKM. Supplemented by reference TRBV28 and TRBJ2-5, the full variable domain reads DVKVTQSSRYLVKRTGEKVFLECVQDMDHENMFWYRQDPGLGLRLIYFSYDVKMKEKGDIPEGYSVSREKKERFSLILESASTNQTSMYLCASSSDTSGRQETQYFGPGTRLLVL.